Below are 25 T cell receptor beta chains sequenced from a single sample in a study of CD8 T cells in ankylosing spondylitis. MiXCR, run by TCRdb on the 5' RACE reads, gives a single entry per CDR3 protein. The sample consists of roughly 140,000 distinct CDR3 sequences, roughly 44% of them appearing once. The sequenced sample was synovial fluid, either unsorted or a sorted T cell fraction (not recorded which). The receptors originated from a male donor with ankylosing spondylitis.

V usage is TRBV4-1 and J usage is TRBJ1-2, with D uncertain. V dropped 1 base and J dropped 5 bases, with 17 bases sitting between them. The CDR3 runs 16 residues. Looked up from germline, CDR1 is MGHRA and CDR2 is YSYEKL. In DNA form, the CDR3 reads TGCGCCAGCAGCCAAGTCTTGGTAGGGTCGGGGTATGGCTACACCTTC. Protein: CASSQVLVGSGYGYTF.

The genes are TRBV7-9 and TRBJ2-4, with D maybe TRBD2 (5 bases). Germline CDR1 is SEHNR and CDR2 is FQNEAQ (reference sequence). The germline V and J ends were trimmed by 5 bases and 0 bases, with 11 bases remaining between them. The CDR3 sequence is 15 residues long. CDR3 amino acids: CASSRDGVAKNIQYF. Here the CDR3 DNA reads TGTGCCAGCAGCCGAGACGGGGTAGCCAAAAACATTCAGTACTTC.

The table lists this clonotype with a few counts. The CDR3 DNA reads as TGTGCCAGCAGTGAGACTAGCGGGAGCGACGAGCAGTACTTC. Its translation: CASSETSGSDEQYF. The V call is TRBV6-2 or TRBV6-3, the J call TRBJ2-7; 12 nucleotides line up with TRBD2. CDR1 is MNHEY and CDR2 is SVGEGT in the germline V gene. V was pared by 5 bases and J by 5 bases, with 4 bases of the junction left unmatched. There are 14 residues in the CDR3.

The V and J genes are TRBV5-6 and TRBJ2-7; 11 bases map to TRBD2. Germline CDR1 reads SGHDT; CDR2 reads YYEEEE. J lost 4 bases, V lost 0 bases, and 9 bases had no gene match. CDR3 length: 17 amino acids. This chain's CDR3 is CASSLGGRLAGIYEQYF. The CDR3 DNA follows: TGTGCCAGCAGCTTGGGGGGGAGACTAGCGGGAATTTACGAGCAGTACTTC.

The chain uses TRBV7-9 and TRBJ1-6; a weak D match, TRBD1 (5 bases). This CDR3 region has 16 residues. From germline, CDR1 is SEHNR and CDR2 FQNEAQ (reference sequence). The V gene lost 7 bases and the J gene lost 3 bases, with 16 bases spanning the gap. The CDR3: CASTHGAGSYNSPLHF. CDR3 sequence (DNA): TGTGCCAGCACCCACGGGGCAGGAAGCTATAATTCACCCCTCCACTTT.

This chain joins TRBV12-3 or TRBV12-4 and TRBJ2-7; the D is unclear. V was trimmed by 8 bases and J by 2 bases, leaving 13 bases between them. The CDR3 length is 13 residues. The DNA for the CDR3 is TGTGCCAGCGGGTTTCTTCCTCCCTACGAGCAGTACTTC. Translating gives CASGFLPPYEQYF.

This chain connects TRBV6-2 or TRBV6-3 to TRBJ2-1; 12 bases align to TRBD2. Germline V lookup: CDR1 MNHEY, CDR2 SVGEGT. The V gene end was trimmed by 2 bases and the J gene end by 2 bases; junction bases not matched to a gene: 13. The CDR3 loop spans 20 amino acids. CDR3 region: CASSYRVVTSGSHAYNEQFF. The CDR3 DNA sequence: TGTGCCAGCAGTTACAGGGTTGTGACTAGCGGGAGCCACGCCTACAATGAGCAGTTCTTC.

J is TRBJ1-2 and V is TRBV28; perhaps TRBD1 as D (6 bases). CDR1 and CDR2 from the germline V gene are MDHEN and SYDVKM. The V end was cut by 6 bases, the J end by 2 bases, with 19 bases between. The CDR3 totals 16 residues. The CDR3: CASRAGAGLWNYGYTF. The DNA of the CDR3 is TGTGCCAGCAGGGCGGGGGCCGGTCTCTGGAACTATGGCTACACCTTC.

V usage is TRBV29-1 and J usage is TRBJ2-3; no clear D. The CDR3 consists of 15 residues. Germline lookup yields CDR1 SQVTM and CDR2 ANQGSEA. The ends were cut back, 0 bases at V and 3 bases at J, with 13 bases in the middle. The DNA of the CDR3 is TGCAGCGTTGAAGATCCAACCACTAAAACAGATACGCAGTATTTT. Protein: CSVEDPTTKTDTQYF.

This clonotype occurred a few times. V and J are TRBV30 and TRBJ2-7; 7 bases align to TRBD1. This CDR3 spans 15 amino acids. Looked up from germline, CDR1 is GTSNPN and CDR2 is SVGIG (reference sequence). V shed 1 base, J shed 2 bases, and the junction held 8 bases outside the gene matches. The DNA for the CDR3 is TGTGCCTGGAGTGGACAGGGAGTATTTGCCTACGAGCAGTACTTC. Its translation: CAWSGQGVFAYEQYF.

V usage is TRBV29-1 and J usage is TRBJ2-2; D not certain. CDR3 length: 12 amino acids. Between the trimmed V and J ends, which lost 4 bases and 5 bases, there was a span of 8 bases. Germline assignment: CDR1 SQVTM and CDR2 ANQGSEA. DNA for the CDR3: TGCAGCGTTGTTCTAGGGACCGGGGAGCTGTTTTTT. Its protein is CSVVLGTGELFF.

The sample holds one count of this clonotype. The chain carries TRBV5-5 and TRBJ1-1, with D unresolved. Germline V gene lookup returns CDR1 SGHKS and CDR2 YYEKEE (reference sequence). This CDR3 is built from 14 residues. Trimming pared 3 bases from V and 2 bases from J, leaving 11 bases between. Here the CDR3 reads CASSWEGSNTEAFF. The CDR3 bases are TGTGCCAGCAGCTGGGAGGGATCTAACACTGAAGCTTTCTTT.

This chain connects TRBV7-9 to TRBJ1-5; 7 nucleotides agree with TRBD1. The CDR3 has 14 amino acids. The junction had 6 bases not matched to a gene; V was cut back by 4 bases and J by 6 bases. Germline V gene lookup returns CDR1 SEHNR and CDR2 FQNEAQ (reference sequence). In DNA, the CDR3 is TGTGCCAGCAGCTCGGACAGGAAAGGTCAGCCCCAGCATTTT. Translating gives CASSSDRKGQPQHF.

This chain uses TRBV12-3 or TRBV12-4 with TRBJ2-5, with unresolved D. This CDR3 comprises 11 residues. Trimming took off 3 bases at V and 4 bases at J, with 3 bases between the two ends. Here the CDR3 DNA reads TGTGCCAGCAGTTTGTCAGAGACCCAGTACTTC. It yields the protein CASSLSETQYF.

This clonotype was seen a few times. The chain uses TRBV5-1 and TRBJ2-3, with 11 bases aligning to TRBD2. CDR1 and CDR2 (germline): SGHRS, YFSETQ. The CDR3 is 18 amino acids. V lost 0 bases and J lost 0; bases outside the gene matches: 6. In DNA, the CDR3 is TGCGCCAGCAGCTTGGTTCCTAGCGGGAGGCGGAGCACAGATACGCAGTATTTT. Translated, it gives CASSLVPSGRRSTDTQYF.

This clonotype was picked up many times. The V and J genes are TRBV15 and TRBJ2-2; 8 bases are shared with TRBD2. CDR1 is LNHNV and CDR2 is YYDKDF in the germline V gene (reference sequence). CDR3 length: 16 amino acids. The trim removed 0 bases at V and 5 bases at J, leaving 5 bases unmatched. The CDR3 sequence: CATSRDSGGETGELFF. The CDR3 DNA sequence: TGTGCCACCAGCAGAGATTCCGGGGGGGAGACCGGGGAGCTGTTTTTT.

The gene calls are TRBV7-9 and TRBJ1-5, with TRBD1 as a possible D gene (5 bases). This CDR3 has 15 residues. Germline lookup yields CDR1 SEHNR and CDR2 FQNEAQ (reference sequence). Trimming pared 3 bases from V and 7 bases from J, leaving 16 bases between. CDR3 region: CASSFGGRDGQPQHF. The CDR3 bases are TGTGCCAGCAGCTTCGGCGGAAGGGACGGGCAGCCCCAGCATTTT.

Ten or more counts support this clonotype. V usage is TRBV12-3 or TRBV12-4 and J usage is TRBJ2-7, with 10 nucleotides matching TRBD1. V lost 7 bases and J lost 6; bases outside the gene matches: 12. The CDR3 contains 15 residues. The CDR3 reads CASTTGRTGGGEQYF. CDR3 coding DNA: TGTGCCAGCACCACTGGTAGGACAGGGGGAGGCGAGCAGTACTTC.

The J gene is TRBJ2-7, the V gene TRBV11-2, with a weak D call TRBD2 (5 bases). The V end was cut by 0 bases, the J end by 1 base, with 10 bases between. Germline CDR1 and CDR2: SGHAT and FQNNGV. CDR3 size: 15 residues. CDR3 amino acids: CASSLESGPSYEQYF. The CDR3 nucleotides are TGTGCCAGCAGCTTAGAGAGCGGACCTTCCTACGAGCAGTACTTC.

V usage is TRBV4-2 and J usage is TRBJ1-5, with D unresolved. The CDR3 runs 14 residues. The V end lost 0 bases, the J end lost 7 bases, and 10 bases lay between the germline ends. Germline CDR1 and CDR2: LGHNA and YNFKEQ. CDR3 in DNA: TGTGCCAGCAGCCAAGATCTCCGGGGACAGCCCCAGCATTTT. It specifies CASSQDLRGQPQHF.

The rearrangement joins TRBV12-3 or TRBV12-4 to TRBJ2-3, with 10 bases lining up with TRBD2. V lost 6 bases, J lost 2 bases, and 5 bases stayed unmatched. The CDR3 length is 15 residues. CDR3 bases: TGTGCCAGCAGACTGAGCGGGAGGGCCACAGATACGCAGTATTTT. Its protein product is CASRLSGRATDTQYF.

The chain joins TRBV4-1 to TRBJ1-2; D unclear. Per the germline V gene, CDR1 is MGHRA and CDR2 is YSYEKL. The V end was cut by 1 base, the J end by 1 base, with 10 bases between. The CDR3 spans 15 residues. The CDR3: CASSQVDGDNYGYTF. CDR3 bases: TGCGCCAGCAGCCAAGTCGACGGGGATAACTATGGCTACACCTTC.

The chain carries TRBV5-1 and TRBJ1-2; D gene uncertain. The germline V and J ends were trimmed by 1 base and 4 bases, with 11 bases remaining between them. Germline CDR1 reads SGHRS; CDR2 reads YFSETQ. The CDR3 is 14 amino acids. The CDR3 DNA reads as TGCGCCAGCAGCTTGATCGCCAGAATCTATGGCTACACCTTC. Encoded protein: CASSLIARIYGYTF.

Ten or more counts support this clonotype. Here the CDR3 reads CASSLPGQLNEKLFF. The CDR3 DNA is TGTGCCAGCAGCTTACCGGGACAGTTAAATGAAAAACTGTTTTTT. V is TRBV7-9 and J is TRBJ1-4; TRBD1 aligns across 7 bases. The CDR3 has 15 amino acids. V shed 2 bases and J 5 bases; nucleotides not matched to a gene: 5. Germline values: CDR1 SEHNR, CDR2 FQNEAQ (reference sequence). The entire variable domain, with the rest obtained from reference TRBV7-9 and TRBJ1-4, is as follows: DTGVSQNPRHKITKRGQNVTFRCDPISEHNRLYWYRQTLGQGPEFLTYFQNEAQLEKSRLLSDRFSAERPKGSFSTLEIQRTEQGDSAMYLCASSLPGQLNEKLFFGSGTQLSVL.

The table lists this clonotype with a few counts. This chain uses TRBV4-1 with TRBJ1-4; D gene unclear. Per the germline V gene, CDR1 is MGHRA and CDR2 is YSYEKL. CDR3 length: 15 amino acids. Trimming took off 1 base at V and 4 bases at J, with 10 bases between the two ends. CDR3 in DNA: TGCGCCAGCAGCCAAGCCTTTCTCGGTAATGAAAAACTGTTTTTT. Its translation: CASSQAFLGNEKLFF.